This TCR beta chain was found in a study of CD8 T cells in Susac syndrome. Random hexamers were used to reverse transcribe roughly 0.45 to 1 ug of RNA. TCRdb redid the calling of the immunoSEQ multiplex PCR reads with MiXCR, one entry per CDR3 protein. The sample shows about 120,000 distinct CDR3 sequences, about 95% of them seen only once. Trimming shortened V by 0 bases and J by 1 base, and 9 bases separated the two germline ends. This CDR3 has 16 amino acids. Germline V gene lookup returns CDR1 ENHRY and CDR2 SYGVKD. This chain links TRBV10-3 with TRBJ2-2; D is perhaps TRBD1 (6 bases). The sample comprised CD8+ T cells from PBMCs. The TCR comes from a human donor with Susac syndrome. DNA of the CDR3: TGTGCCATCAGTGAGTCGTGGGGGCGGAACACCGGGGAGCTGTTTTTT. Residues: CAISESWGRNTGELFF.